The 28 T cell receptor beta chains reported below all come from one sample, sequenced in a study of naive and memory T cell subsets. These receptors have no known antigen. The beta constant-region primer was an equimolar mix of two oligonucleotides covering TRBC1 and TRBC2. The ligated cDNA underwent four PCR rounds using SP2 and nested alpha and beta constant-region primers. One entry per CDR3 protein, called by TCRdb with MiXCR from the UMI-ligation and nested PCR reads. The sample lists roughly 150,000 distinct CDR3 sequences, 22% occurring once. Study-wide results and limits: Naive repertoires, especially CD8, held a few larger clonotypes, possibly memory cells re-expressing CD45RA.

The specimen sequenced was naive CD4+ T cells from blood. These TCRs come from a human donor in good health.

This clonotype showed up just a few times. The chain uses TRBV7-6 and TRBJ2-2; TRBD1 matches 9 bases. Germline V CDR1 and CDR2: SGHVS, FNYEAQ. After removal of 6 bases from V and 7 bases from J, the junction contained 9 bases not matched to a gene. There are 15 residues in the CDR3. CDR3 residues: CASSYRDRAVGELFF. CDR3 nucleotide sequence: TGTGCCAGCAGTTATCGGGACAGGGCGGTCGGGGAGCTGTTTTTT. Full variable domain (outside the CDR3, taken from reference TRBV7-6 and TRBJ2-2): GAGVSQSPRYKVTKRGQDVALRCDPISGHVSLYWYRQALGQGPEFLTYFNYEAQQDKSGLPNDRFSAERPEGSISTLTIQRTEQRDSAMYRCASSYRDRAVGELFFGEGSRLTVL.

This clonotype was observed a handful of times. This CDR3 is CASSLGSAGGPGATIEQFF. The CDR3 region has the DNA TGTGCCAGCAGCTTAGGCTCAGCGGGAGGGCCGGGCGCCACAATTGAGCAGTTCTTC. This rearrangement joins TRBV7-2 to TRBJ2-1, with TRBD2 matching 10 bases. The germline gives CDR1 SGHTA, CDR2 FQGNSA. This CDR3 has 19 amino acids. V dropped 1 base and J dropped 9; count of bases not matched to a gene: 18.

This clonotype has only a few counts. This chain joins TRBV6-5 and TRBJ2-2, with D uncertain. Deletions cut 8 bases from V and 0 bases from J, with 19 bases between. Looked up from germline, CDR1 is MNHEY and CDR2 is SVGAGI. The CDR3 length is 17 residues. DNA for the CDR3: TGTGCCAGCCACAGTTACCTCAGACCGACGAACACCGGGGAGCTGTTTTTT. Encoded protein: CASHSYLRPTNTGELFF.

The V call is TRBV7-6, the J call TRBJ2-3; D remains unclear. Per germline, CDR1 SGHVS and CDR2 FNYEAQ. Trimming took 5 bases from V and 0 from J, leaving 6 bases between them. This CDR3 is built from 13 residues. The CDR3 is CASSTTSTDTQYF. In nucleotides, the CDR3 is TGTGCCAGCAGCACAACTAGCACAGATACGCAGTATTTT.

The CDR3 nucleotides are TGTGCCAGCAGTTTACGCCCGCCGGGACAGGGAGACGTCAATGAGCAGTTCTTC. Translation gives CASSLRPPGQGDVNEQFF. The chain carries TRBV27 and TRBJ2-1; 9 bases line up with TRBD1. Germline V gene sequence: CDR1 MNHEY, CDR2 SMNVEV (reference sequence). The CDR3 consists of 18 residues. After removal of 2 bases from V and 6 bases from J, the junction contained 14 bases not matched to a gene.

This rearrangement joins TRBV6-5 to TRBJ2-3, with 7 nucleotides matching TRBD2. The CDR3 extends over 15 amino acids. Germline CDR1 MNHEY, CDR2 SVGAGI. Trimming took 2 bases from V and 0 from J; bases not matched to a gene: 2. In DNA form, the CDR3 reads TGTGCCAGCAGTTACGGTAGCGGGAGCACAGATACGCAGTATTTT. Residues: CASSYGSGSTDTQYF.

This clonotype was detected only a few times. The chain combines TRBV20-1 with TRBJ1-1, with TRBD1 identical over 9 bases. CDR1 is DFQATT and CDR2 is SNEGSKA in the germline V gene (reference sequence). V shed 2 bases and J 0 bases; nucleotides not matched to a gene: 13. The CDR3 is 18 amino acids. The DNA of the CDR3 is TGCAGTGCTAGACCCACCGGGACAGGGATCCTAATGAACACTGAAGCTTTCTTT. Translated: CSARPTGTGILMNTEAFF.

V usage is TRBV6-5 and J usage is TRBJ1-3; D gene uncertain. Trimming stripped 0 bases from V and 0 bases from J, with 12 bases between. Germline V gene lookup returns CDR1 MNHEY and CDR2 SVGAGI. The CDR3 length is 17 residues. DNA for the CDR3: TGTGCCAGCAGTTACTCGCTAGGCGACGCCTCTGGAAACACCATATATTTT. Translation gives CASSYSLGDASGNTIYF.

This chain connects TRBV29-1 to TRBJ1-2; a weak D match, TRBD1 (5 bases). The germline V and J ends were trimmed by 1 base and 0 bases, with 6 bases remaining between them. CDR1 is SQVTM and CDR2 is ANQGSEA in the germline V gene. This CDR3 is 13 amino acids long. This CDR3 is CSVEGTTNYGYTF. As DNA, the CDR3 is TGCAGCGTTGAAGGGACAACTAACTATGGCTACACCTTC. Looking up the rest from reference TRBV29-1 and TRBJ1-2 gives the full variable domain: SAVISQKPSRDICQRGTSLTIQCQVDSQVTMMFWYRQQPGQSLTLIATANQGSEATYESGFVIDKFPISRPNLTFSTLTVSNMSPEDSSIYLCSVEGTTNYGYTFGSGTRLTVV.

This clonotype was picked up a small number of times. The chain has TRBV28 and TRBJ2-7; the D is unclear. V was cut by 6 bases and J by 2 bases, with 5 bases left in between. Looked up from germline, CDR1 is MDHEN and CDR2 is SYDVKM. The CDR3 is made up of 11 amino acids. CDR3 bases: TGTGCCAGCAGCCGGGCCTACGAGCAGTACTTC. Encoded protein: CASSRAYEQYF.

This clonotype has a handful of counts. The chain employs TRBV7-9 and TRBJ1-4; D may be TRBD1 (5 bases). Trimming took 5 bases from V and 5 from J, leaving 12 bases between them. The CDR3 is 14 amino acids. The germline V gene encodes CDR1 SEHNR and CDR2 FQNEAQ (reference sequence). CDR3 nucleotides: TGTGCCAGCAGCCTAGGGACGGCGAATGAAAAACTGTTTTTT. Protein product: CASSLGTANEKLFF.

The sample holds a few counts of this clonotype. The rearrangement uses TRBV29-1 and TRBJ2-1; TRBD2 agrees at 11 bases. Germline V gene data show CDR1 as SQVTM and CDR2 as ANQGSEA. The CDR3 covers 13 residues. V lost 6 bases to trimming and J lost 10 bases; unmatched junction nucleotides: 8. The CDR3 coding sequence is TGCAGCGTCGGACTAGCGGGCGTAGGGGAGCAGTTCTTC. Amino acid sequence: CSVGLAGVGEQFF.

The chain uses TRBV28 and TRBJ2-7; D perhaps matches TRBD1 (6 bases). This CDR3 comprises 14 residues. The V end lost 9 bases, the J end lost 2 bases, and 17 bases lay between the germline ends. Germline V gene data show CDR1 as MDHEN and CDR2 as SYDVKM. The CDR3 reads CASIATGGPYEQYF. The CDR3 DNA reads TGTGCCAGTATCGCGACTGGGGGCCCCTACGAGCAGTACTTC. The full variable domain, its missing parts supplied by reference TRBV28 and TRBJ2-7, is DVKVTQSSRYLVKRTGEKVFLECVQDMDHENMFWYRQDPGLGLRLIYFSYDVKMKEKGDIPEGYSVSREKKERFSLILESASTNQTSMYLCASIATGGPYEQYFGPGTRLTVT.

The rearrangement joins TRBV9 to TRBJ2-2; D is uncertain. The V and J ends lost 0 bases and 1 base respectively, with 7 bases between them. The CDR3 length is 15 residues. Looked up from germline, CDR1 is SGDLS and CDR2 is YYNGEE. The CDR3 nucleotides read TGTGCCAGCAGCGTAGACGGGTGGAACACCGGGGAGCTGTTTTTT. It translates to CASSVDGWNTGELFF.

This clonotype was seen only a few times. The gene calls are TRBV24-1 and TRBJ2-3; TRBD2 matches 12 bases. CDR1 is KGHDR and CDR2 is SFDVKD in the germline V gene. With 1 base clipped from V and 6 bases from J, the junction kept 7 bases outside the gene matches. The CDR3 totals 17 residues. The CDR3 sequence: CATSDFNRLAGADTQYF. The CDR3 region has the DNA TGTGCCACCAGTGATTTCAACAGACTAGCGGGAGCGGATACGCAGTATTTT.

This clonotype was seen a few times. The CDR3 reads CASNKRGNTEAFF. DNA of the CDR3: TGTGCCAGTAACAAGCGGGGCAACACTGAAGCTTTCTTT. The rearrangement links TRBV19 to TRBJ1-1; D is perhaps TRBD1 (5 bases). This CDR3 is built from 13 residues. From germline, CDR1 is LNHDA and CDR2 SQIVND (reference sequence). The germline V and J ends were trimmed by 7 bases and 2 bases, with 11 bases remaining between them.

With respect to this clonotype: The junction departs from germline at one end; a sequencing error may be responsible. CDR3 loop: CAWSVQSFEQYF. CDR3 in DNA: TGTGCCTGGAGTGTACAATCCTTCGAGCAGTACTTC. V and J are TRBV30 and TRBJ2-7, with no clear D. The CDR3 length is 12 residues. From germline, CDR1 is GTSNPN and CDR2 SVGIG (reference sequence).

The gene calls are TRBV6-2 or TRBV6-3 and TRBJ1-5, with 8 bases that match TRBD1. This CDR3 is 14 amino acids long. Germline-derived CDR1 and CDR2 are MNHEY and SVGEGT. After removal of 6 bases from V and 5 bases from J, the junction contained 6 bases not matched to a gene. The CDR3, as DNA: TGTGCCAGCAGGTCAGGGGGCGCGGATCAGCCCCAGCATTTT. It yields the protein CASRSGGADQPQHF.

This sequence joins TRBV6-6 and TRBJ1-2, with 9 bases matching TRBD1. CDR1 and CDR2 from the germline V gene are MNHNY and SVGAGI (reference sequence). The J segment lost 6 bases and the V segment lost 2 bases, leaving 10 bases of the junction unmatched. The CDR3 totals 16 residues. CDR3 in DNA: TGTGCCAGCAGTTACCCAACTCCCGACAGGGGGGATGGCTACACCTTC. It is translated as CASSYPTPDRGDGYTF.

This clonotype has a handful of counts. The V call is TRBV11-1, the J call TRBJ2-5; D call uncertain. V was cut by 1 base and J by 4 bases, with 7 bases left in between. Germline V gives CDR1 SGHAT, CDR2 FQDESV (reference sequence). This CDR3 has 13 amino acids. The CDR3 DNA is TGTGCCAGCAGCTTAGGACAAGGAGAGACCCAGTACTTC. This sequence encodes CASSLGQGETQYF. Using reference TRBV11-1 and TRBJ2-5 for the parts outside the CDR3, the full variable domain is EAEVAQSPRYKITEKSQAVAFWCDPISGHATLYWYRQILGQGPELLVQFQDESVVDDSQLPKDRFSAERLKGVDSTLKIQPAELGDSAMYLCASSLGQGETQYFGPGTRLLVL.

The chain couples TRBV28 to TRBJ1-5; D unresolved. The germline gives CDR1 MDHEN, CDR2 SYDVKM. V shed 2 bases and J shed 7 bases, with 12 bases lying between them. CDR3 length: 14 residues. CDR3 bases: TGTGCCAGCAGTTTACCGGTCCGGAGCCAGCCCCAGCATTTT. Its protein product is CASSLPVRSQPQHF. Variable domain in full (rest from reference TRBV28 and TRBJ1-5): DVKVTQSSRYLVKRTGEKVFLECVQDMDHENMFWYRQDPGLGLRLIYFSYDVKMKEKGDIPEGYSVSREKKERFSLILESASTNQTSMYLCASSLPVRSQPQHFGDGTRLSIL.

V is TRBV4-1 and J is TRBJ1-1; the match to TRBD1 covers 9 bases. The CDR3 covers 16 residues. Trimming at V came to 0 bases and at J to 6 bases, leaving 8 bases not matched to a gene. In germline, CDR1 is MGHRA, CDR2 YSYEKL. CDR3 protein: CASSQEENRGLAEAFF. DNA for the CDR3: TGCGCCAGCAGCCAAGAAGAAAACAGGGGGCTTGCTGAAGCTTTCTTT.

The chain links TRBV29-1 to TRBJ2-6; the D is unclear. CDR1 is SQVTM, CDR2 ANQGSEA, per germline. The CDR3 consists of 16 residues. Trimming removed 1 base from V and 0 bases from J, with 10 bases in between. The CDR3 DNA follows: TGCAGCGTTGAAGGCTCCGTCAGCTCTGGGGCCAACGTCCTGACTTTC. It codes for CSVEGSVSSGANVLTF.

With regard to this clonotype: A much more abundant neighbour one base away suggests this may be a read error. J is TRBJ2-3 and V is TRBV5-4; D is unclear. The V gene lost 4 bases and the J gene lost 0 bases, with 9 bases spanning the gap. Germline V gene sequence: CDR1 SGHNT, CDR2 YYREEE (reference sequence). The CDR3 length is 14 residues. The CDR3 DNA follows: TGTGCCAGCAGCCAGCAGTCTAGCACAGATACGCAGTATTTT. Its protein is CASSQQSSTDTQYF.

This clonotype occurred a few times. CDR3: CASSAGSGEYYEQYF. For the CDR3, the DNA is TGCGCCAGCAGCGCGGGGTCAGGAGAATACTACGAGCAGTACTTC. V gene TRBV5-1 combines with J gene TRBJ2-7, with a weak D call TRBD2 (6 bases). Between the trimmed V and J ends, which lost 4 bases and 3 bases, there was a span of 17 bases. The germline V gene encodes CDR1 SGHRS and CDR2 YFSETQ. This CDR3 is built from 15 residues.

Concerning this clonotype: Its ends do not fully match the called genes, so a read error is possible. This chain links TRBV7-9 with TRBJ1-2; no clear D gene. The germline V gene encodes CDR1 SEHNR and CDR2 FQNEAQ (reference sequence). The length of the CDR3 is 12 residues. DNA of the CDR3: TGTGTCAGCAGCCCGGAGGAAGGTGGCTACACCTTC. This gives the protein CVSSPEEGGYTF.

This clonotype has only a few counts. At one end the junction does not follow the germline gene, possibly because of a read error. In nucleotides, the CDR3 is TGCAGCGTCGAAGGGGGAGACAGGTCTAACTATGGCTACACCTTC. Protein: CSVEGGDRSNYGYTF. The chain is built from TRBV29-1 and TRBJ1-2, with D perhaps matching TRBD1 (6 bases). The CDR3 contains 15 residues. CDR1 is SQVTM, CDR2 ANQGSEA, per germline.

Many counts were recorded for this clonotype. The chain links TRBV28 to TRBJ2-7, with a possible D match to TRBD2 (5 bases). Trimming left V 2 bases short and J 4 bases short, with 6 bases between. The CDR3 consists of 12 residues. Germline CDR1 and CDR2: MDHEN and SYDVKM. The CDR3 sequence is CASSLTGYEQYF. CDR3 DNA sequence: TGTGCCAGCAGTTTAACGGGGTACGAGCAGTACTTC.